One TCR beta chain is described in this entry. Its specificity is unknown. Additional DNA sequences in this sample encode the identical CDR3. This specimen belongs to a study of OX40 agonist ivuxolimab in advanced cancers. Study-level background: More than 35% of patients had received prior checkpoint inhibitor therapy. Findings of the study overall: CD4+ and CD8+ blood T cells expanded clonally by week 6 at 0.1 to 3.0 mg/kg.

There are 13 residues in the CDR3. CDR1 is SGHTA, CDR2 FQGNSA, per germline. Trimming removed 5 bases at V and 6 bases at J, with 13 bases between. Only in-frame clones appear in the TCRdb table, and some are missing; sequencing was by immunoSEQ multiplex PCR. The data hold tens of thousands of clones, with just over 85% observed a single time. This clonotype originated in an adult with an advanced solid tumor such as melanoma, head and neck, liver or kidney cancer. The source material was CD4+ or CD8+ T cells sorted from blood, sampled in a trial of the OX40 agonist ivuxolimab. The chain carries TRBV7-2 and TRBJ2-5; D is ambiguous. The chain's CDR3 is CASSPWDQQTQYF. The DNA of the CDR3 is TGTGCCAGCAGCCCGTGGGATCAGCAGACCCAGTACTTC.